Below are 21 T cell receptor beta chains sequenced from a single sample in a study of radiotherapy plus CTLA-4 blockade in lung cancer. Assay used: immunoSEQ multiplex PCR; TCRdb lists only in-frame clones, some missing. The sample lists around 110,000 clones; 85% to 90% were seen once. Sequences were derived from peripheral blood, sampled from a patient treated with radiotherapy plus ipilimumab. Source of these receptors: a human donor with non-small cell lung cancer that progressed on radiotherapy plus ipilimumab. Some clones in this sample may be carry-over from other donors' samples.

The V call is TRBV20-1, the J call TRBJ2-7; D tentatively fits TRBD1 or TRBD2 (5 bases each). This CDR3 has 10 amino acids. Germline CDR1 reads DFQATT; CDR2 reads SNEGSKA (reference sequence). The V and J ends lost 5 bases and 7 bases respectively, with 9 bases between them. The CDR3 nucleotides are TGCAGTGCTCTGAGGGGAGAGCAGTACTTC. This translates into CSALRGEQYF.

The rearrangement uses TRBV7-2 and TRBJ2-2; a weak D match, TRBD2 (5 bases). This CDR3 region has 15 residues. From germline, CDR1 is SGHTA and CDR2 FQGNSA. V was trimmed by 5 bases and J by 6 bases, leaving 16 bases between them. In DNA form, the CDR3 reads TGTGCCAGCAGCGCGGGCCCTGCCAGCGCCGGGGAGCTGTTTTTT. Its translation: CASSAGPASAGELFF.

This rearrangement joins TRBV7-2 to TRBJ2-7, with TRBD1 identical over 8 bases. The germline gives CDR1 SGHTA, CDR2 FQGNSA. J lost 7 bases, V lost 2 bases, and 10 bases had no gene match. This CDR3 is 15 amino acids long. Here the CDR3 DNA reads TGTGCCAGCAGCTTACACCTTGCCGGGACAGGTGAGCAGTACTTC. It specifies CASSLHLAGTGEQYF.

V and J are TRBV13 and TRBJ1-3; D is possibly TRBD1 (5 bases). Germline lookup yields CDR1 PRHDT and CDR2 FYEKMQ (reference sequence). The V end was cut by 5 bases, the J end by 4 bases, with 15 bases between. CDR3 length: 15 residues. This CDR3 reads CASSREPGRGNTIYF. The CDR3 bases are TGTGCCAGCAGCAGGGAACCGGGACGGGGAAACACCATATATTTT.

The table lists this clone with a count of one. The rearrangement joins TRBV19 to TRBJ1-5; D unclear. Per germline, CDR1 LNHDA and CDR2 SQIVND (reference sequence). V shed 5 bases and J shed 4 bases, with 3 bases lying between them. The CDR3 sequence is 11 residues long. Here the CDR3 reads CASSSNQPQHF. In nucleotides, the CDR3 is TGTGCCAGTAGTTCAAATCAGCCCCAGCATTTT. The variable domain in full, with the rest retrieved from reference TRBV19 and TRBJ1-5, is DGGITQSPKYLFRKEGQNVTLSCEQNLNHDAMYWYRQDPGQGLRLIYYSQIVNDFQKGDIAEGYSVSREKKESFPLTVTSAQKNPTAFYLCASSSNQPQHFGDGTRLSIL.

The table lists this clone with a few counts. The chain joins TRBV5-6 to TRBJ2-7; maybe TRBD2 (5 bases). The germline V gene encodes CDR1 SGHDT and CDR2 YYEEEE. Trimming cost V 4 bases and J 3 bases, with 14 bases left between them. CDR3 length: 14 residues. CDR3 amino acids: CASSQTYGIYEQYF. Here the CDR3 DNA reads TGTGCCAGCAGCCAGACATACGGGATCTACGAGCAGTACTTC.

The rearrangement joins TRBV6-1 to TRBJ2-4; no reliable D call. The V and J ends lost 6 bases and 9 bases respectively, with 12 bases between them. This CDR3 spans 12 amino acids. CDR1 is MNHNS and CDR2 is SASEGT in the germline V gene. The CDR3, as DNA: TGTGCCAGCAGCGCCGGTTCGGTCATTCAGTACTTC. Protein sequence: CASSAGSVIQYF.

V usage is TRBV7-6 and J usage is TRBJ2-6; TRBD2 might be the D (6 bases). The V gene lost 1 base and the J gene lost 0 bases, with 10 bases spanning the gap. Germline V lookup: CDR1 SGHVS, CDR2 FNYEAQ. The CDR3 covers 17 residues. DNA of the CDR3: TGTGCCAGCAGCTTAGTTGGTAGCGGCTCTGGGGCCAACGTCCTGACTTTC. The encoded protein is CASSLVGSGSGANVLTF.

CDR3 nucleotides: TGTGCCAGCTCTCTTAGACTAGCGGGGACTAGCACAGATACGCAGTATTTT. It translates to CASSLRLAGTSTDTQYF. The gene calls are TRBV18 and TRBJ2-3, with TRBD2 matching over 11 bases. This CDR3 has 17 residues. Losses at the gene ends were 6 bases for V and 0 bases for J; bases not matched to a gene: 8. Germline CDR1 is KGHSH and CDR2 is LQKENI.

The chain carries TRBV9 and TRBJ1-3; D unresolved. CDR3 size: 14 residues. CDR1 is SGDLS and CDR2 is YYNGEE in the germline V gene. The germline V and J ends were trimmed by 0 bases and 1 base, with 5 bases remaining between them. CDR3 amino acids: CASSVADSGNTIYF. The CDR3 region has the DNA TGTGCCAGCAGCGTAGCCGATTCTGGAAACACCATATATTTT.

The J gene is TRBJ2-7, the V gene TRBV5-8, with D tentatively TRBD2 (6 bases). This CDR3 comprises 16 residues. Germline assignment: CDR1 SGHTS and CDR2 YDEGEE. Between the trimmed V and J ends, which lost 0 bases and 6 bases, there was a span of 19 bases. CDR3 DNA: TGTGCCAGCAGCTTGGCCATCTCGTGGCCGGGAGCCGAGCAGTACTTC. Translated, it gives CASSLAISWPGAEQYF.

CDR3 sequence (DNA): TGTGCCAGCAGTGTCGCCGTGGGGGGAGGGGAAAAACTGTTTTTT. It encodes CASSVAVGGGEKLFF. The chain carries TRBV6-1 and TRBJ1-4; TRBD1 might be the D (5 bases). CDR3 size: 15 residues. CDR1 and CDR2 from the germline V gene are MNHNS and SASEGT. Trimming pared 4 bases from V and 8 bases from J, leaving 17 bases between.

This clone has a single count. The V and J genes are TRBV28 and TRBJ2-7; D gene unclear. The germline V gene encodes CDR1 MDHEN and CDR2 SYDVKM. The CDR3 is 12 residues long. Trimming cost V 6 bases and J 0 bases, with 6 bases left between them. This CDR3 is CASSKNSYEQYF. The CDR3 nucleotides read TGTGCCAGCAGCAAGAACTCCTACGAGCAGTACTTC. Full variable domain (missing parts from reference TRBV28 and TRBJ2-7): DVKVTQSSRYLVKRTGEKVFLECVQDMDHENMFWYRQDPGLGLRLIYFSYDVKMKEKGDIPEGYSVSREKKERFSLILESASTNQTSMYLCASSKNSYEQYFGPGTRLTVT.

This rearrangement joins TRBV5-4 to TRBJ1-2; a weak D match, TRBD1 (5 bases). CDR1 is SGHNT and CDR2 is YYREEE in the germline V gene (reference sequence). Trimming took off 0 bases at V and 6 bases at J, with 9 bases between the two ends. The CDR3 sequence is 13 residues long. The CDR3 region is CASSLALGDGYTF. The DNA for the CDR3 is TGTGCCAGCAGCTTGGCCTTGGGGGATGGCTACACCTTC. Together with reference TRBV5-4 and TRBJ1-2, the CDR3 gives the full variable domain: ETGVTQSPTHLIKTRGQQVTLRCSSQSGHNTVSWYQQALGQGPQFIFQYYREEENGRGNFPPRFSGLQFPNYSSELNVNALELDDSALYLCASSLALGDGYTFGSGTRLTVV.

This sequence joins TRBV19 and TRBJ1-1; D unclear. CDR1 and CDR2 (germline): LNHDA, SQIVND (reference sequence). V lost 3 bases, J lost 6 bases, and 11 bases lay in between. The CDR3 is made up of 13 amino acids. The CDR3 sequence is CASSIVPDAEAFF. CDR3 nucleotides: TGTGCCAGTAGTATTGTTCCCGACGCTGAAGCTTTCTTT.

This clone has more than one count but fewer than ten. J is TRBJ2-1 and V is TRBV5-1; D might be TRBD1 or TRBD2, each matching 5 bases. This CDR3 has 15 amino acids. The V gene lost 2 bases and the J gene lost 0 bases, with 9 bases spanning the gap. Germline V gives CDR1 SGHRS, CDR2 YFSETQ. The chain's CDR3 is CASSFSGSSYNEQFF. The DNA for the CDR3 is TGCGCCAGCAGCTTCTCAGGGAGCTCCTACAATGAGCAGTTCTTC.

CDR3 loop: CASRGTGNTEAFF. The DNA for the CDR3 is TGTGCCAGCAGAGGGACAGGGAACACTGAAGCTTTCTTT. J is TRBJ1-1 and V is TRBV2; 8 positions agree with TRBD1. J gave up 1 base and V 6 bases, and 1 base lay outside the gene matches. CDR1 and CDR2 (germline): SNHLY, FYNNEI. The CDR3 contains 13 residues.

The genes are TRBV9 and TRBJ2-1; no firm D call. There are 12 residues in the CDR3. Germline V gene data show CDR1 as SGDLS and CDR2 as YYNGEE. V was trimmed by 4 bases and J by 5 bases, leaving 7 bases between them. The CDR3 is CASSPQNNEQFF. The CDR3 coding sequence is TGTGCCAGCAGCCCTCAGAACAATGAGCAGTTCTTC. The entire variable domain, with the rest obtained from reference TRBV9 and TRBJ2-1, is as follows: DSGVTQTPKHLITATGQRVTLRCSPRSGDLSVYWYQQSLDQGLQFLIQYYNGEERAKGNILERFSAQQFPDLHSELNLSSLELGDSALYFCASSPQNNEQFFGPGTRLTVL.

This clone was recorded once. V and J are TRBV6-5 and TRBJ2-2; 9 positions agree with TRBD1. Trimming took 8 bases from V and 4 from J; bases not matched to a gene: 5. There are 14 residues in the CDR3. CDR1 and CDR2 (germline): MNHEY, SVGAGI. CDR3 in amino acids: CASHRGPGTGELFF. For the CDR3, the DNA is TGTGCCAGCCACAGGGGGCCGGGCACCGGGGAGCTGTTTTTT.

The table lists this clone with a count of one. The CDR3 nucleotides are TGTGCTAGTGGTCCCTCTGGGGCCAACGTCCTGACTTTC. Encoded protein: CASGPSGANVLTF. The rearrangement links TRBV7-7 to TRBJ2-6; D call uncertain. The germline V gene has CDR1 SSHAT and CDR2 FNYEAQ (reference sequence). CDR3 length: 13 residues.

CDR3 residues: CASSPDRSETQYF. The DNA of the CDR3 is TGTGCCAGCAGCCCCGACAGGTCGGAGACCCAGTACTTC. J is TRBJ2-5 and V is TRBV2, with D possibly being TRBD1 (6 bases). Germline CDR1 and CDR2: SNHLY and FYNNEI. Trimming left V 6 bases short and J 5 bases short, with 13 bases between. The CDR3 totals 13 residues.